Presented here are 5 T cell receptor delta chains from one specimen sequenced in a study of γδ T cells in repeated Plasmodium falciparum infection. TCRdb used CATT to re-call clones from the multiplex PCR reads. The data show 45,000 to 60,000 delta-chain clones, roughly 2% seen once. Vgamma9/Vdelta2+ and Vdelta2-negative gammadelta T cells were flow-sorted from PBMC for bulk sequencing. The sample taken for sequencing was gamma-delta T cells from blood. These receptors all come from a pool of human donors (malaria-infected and uninfected, not separated).

Of note for this clone: A read error likely explains this, since a far larger clone differs by one base. Other DNA variants within this sample encode the same CDR3. This chain connects TRDV3 to TRDJ1; possibly TRDD3 for D (7 bases). The J gene, absent from TCRdb, was called here by matching the DNA to germline. The CDR3 has 20 amino acids. CDR1 and CDR2 from the germline V gene are TVYSNPD and GDNSRS (reference sequence). V dropped 3 bases and J dropped 2 bases, with 34 bases sitting between them. The CDR3 here is CALLGEEIWGTPIYTDKLIF. The CDR3 DNA follows: TGTGCCTTACTGGGCGAGGAAATATGGGGGACCCCTATTTATACCGATAAACTCATCTTT.

The sample holds many counts of this clone. The likely explanation is a read error, given a far larger clone one base away. The chain joins TRDV1 to TRDJ1; weak D call: TRDD2 (8 bases). Between the trimmed V and J ends, which lost 1 base and 0 bases, there was a span of 42 bases. The CDR3 runs 26 residues. Germline V lookup: CDR1 TSWWSYY, CDR2 QGS. DNA for the CDR3: TGTGCTCTTGGGGAACAACGGCGAAATCCGGCTTCCTTCCTAAACTGGGGAGCTACGTACACCGATAAACTCATCTTT. It translates to CALGEQRRNPASFLNWGATYTDKLIF.

This clone was recorded a few times. A far more abundant clone sits one base away, making this likely a read error. Other DNA sequences of this sample code for an identical CDR3. This rearrangement joins TRDV2 to TRDJ1; D unclear. TCRdb is silent on the J gene; assignment here came from matching the DNA to germline. V lost 4 bases, J lost 0 bases, and 14 bases lay in between. This CDR3 comprises 15 residues. In germline, CDR1 is GEAIGNYY, CDR2 EKD. CDR3 in amino acids: CACDTVQRNTDKLIF. The DNA for the CDR3 is TGTGCCTGTGATACCGTCCAGCGTAACACCGATAAACTCATCTTT.

This clone has only a few counts. TCRdb lists the protein of a much larger clone for this DNA, which differs at residue 19, so this is likely a read error; the protein given here is translated from the DNA itself. The rearrangement joins TRDV3 to TRDJ1; TRDD3 matches at 11 bases. The J gene comes from matching the DNA to germline here; TCRdb lacks it. The CDR3 covers 22 residues. CDR1 and CDR2 from the germline V gene are TVYSNPD and GDNSRS (reference sequence). CDR3 amino acids: CAFLQTLPRPPYLGDTSDELIF. CDR3 DNA sequence: TGTGCCTTTCTTCAAACTCTACCCCGTCCTCCGTACTTGGGGGATACGAGCGATGAACTCATCTTT.

This clone was found a few times. TCRdb has a much larger clone's protein, which differs at residue 11 from the translation of this DNA, likely because of a read error; what is shown is the protein translated from the DNA. The chain has TRDV2 and TRDJ1, with 11 bases fitting TRDD3. The J gene was not available in TCRdb and was assigned here by matching the DNA to germline segments. CDR1 and CDR2 (germline): GEAIGNYY, EKD. With 0 bases clipped from V and 0 bases from J, the junction kept 11 bases outside the gene matches. The CDR3 spans 19 residues. The CDR3 bases are TGTGCCTGTGACACCGTTTCTGGGGGATACACCGGGTACACCGATAAACTCATCTTT. This codes for CACDTVSGGYTGYTDKLIF.